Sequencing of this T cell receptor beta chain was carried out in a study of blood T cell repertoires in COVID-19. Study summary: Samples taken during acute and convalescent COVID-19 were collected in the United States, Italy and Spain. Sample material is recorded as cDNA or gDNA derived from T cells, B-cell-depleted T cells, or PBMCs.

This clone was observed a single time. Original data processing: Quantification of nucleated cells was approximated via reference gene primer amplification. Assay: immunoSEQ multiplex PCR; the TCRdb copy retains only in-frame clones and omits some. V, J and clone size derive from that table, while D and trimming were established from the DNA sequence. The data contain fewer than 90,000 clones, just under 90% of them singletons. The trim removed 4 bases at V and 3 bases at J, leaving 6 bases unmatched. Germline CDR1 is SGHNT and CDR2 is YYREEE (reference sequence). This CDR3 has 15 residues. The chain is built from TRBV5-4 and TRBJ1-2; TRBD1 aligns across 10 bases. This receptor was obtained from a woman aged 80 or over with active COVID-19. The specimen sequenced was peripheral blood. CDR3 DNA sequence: TGTGCCAGCAGCCCGAGGACAGGGGGTTACTATGGCTACACCTTC. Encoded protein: CASSPRTGGYYGYTF.